These 24 T cell receptor beta chains originate from one sample sequenced in a study of T cells in Graves' hyperthyroidism and ophthalmopathy. The investigators amplified TCR beta CDR3 regions from RNA transcripts. A first-round RT-PCR of the TCR CDR3 used the HTBI primer set. TCRdb re-called the multiplex PCR reads with MiXCR, one entry per CDR3 protein. The sample lists 200,000 to 250,000 distinct CDR3 sequences, 17% occurring once. Sample: blood. The receptors derive from a man aged 50 to 59 with Graves' hyperthyroidism.

In its sample, this clonotype was seen many times. The CDR3 sequence: CASSSHDGTHQETQYF. In DNA, the CDR3 is TGTGCCAGCAGCTCGCACGACGGGACACACCAAGAGACCCAGTACTTC. The V call is TRBV3-1, the J call TRBJ2-5, with D possibly being TRBD1 (6 bases). Between the trimmed V and J ends, which lost 5 bases and 0 bases, there was a span of 16 bases. The CDR3 is made up of 16 amino acids. Germline V gene lookup returns CDR1 LGHDT and CDR2 YNNKEL (reference sequence).

At least ten counts were recorded for this clonotype. The chain recombines TRBV11-2 with TRBJ2-5; 7 bases fit TRBD2. V trimming: 5 bases; J trimming: 3 bases; junction bases outside the gene matches: 15. This CDR3 region has 17 residues. CDR1 is SGHAT, CDR2 FQNNGV, per germline. The CDR3 protein is CASSRRGSTAQEETQYF. DNA of the CDR3: TGTGCCAGCAGCCGGCGGGGGTCGACAGCCCAAGAAGAGACCCAGTACTTC.

This clonotype turned up a few times. The V call is TRBV5-1, the J call TRBJ1-1; D is unclear. Trimming took 1 base from V and 5 from J, leaving 15 bases between them. Per the germline V gene, CDR1 is SGHRS and CDR2 is YFSETQ. The CDR3 has 15 residues. The CDR3 reads CASSLSGIRGTEAFF. The DNA for the CDR3 is TGCGCCAGCAGCTTGTCCGGGATTCGAGGTACTGAAGCTTTCTTT.

In its sample, this clonotype was seen many times. The rearrangement links TRBV2 to TRBJ2-5; the D gene is possibly TRBD2 (5 bases). Germline loops: CDR1 SNHLY, CDR2 FYNNEI. Trimming took 7 bases from V and 11 from J, leaving 17 bases between them. CDR3 size: 12 residues. CDR3 protein: CASTLALNLQYF. The CDR3, as DNA: TGTGCCAGCACTCTAGCCCTGAATCTTCAGTACTTC.

The genes are TRBV5-4 and TRBJ2-1, with 8 bases identical to TRBD2. Germline CDR1 reads SGHNT; CDR2 reads YYREEE (reference sequence). CDR3 size: 15 residues. With V trimmed by 3 bases and J by 3 bases, 5 bases remained unmatched. Written as DNA, the CDR3 is TGTGCCAGCAGCTCGGGACTAGGACTCTACAATGAGCAGTTCTTC. Translating gives CASSSGLGLYNEQFF.

This clonotype was picked up a small number of times. The chain couples TRBV4-2 to TRBJ2-3, with 8 bases aligning to TRBD1. Trimming removed 3 bases from V and 0 bases from J; junction bases left unmatched: 5. The germline V gene has CDR1 LGHNA and CDR2 YNFKEQ. This CDR3 is built from 16 residues. CDR3 loop: CASSHGRQGSTDTQYF. The CDR3 DNA is TGTGCCAGCAGCCATGGTCGACAGGGGAGCACAGATACGCAGTATTTT.

V and J are TRBV3-2 and TRBJ2-7. TRBV3-2 represents a pseudogene. The CDR3 extends over 14 amino acids. The CDR3 is CASSQGARHYEQYF. CDR3 nucleotides: TGTGCCAGCAGCCAAGGGGCTCGTCACTACGAGCAGTACTTC.

This clonotype appeared many times. The chain couples TRBV7-2 to TRBJ2-5; the D gene is possibly TRBD1 (5 bases). The CDR3 sequence is 13 residues long. Trimming stripped 6 bases from V and 2 bases from J, with 10 bases between. Germline lookup yields CDR1 SGHTA and CDR2 FQGNSA. CDR3 DNA: TGTGCCAGCAGTGGGGCAGGACAAGAGACCCAGTACTTC. Translating gives CASSGAGQETQYF.

This clonotype was counted at least ten times. The rearrangement links TRBV30 to TRBJ2-1, with 8 positions matching TRBD2. V dropped 4 bases and J dropped 3; count of bases not matched to a gene: 5. The CDR3 runs 14 residues. Germline CDR1 and CDR2: GTSNPN and SVGIG (reference sequence). The CDR3 coding sequence is TGTGCCTGGAACAAGCGGGAGATCTACAATGAGCAGTTCTTC. Translation: CAWNKREIYNEQFF.

This clonotype was recorded only once. Possible read error: a much larger clone is one base away. The chain recombines TRBV7-3 with TRBJ2-1; weak D call: TRBD2 (5 bases). Germline V CDR1 and CDR2: SGHTA, FQGTGA. The CDR3 is made up of 15 amino acids. The CDR3 sequence: CASSLDPAGYNERFF. CDR3 DNA: TGTGCCAGCAGCTTAGACCCGGCGGGCTACAATGAGCGGTTCTTC.

This clonotype was found many times. The rearrangement uses TRBV12-5 and TRBJ2-1, with TRBD1 as a possible D gene (7 bases). Trimming stripped 6 bases from V and 0 bases from J, with 12 bases between. The germline V gene encodes CDR1 LGHNT and CDR2 FRNRAP. The CDR3 totals 15 residues. The CDR3 sequence is CASGAGGGSYNEQFF. The CDR3 DNA is TGTGCTAGTGGCGCAGGGGGAGGCTCCTACAATGAGCAGTTCTTC. Looking up the rest from reference TRBV12-5 and TRBJ2-1 gives the full variable domain: DARVTQTPRHKVTEMGQEVTMRCQPILGHNTVFWYRQTMMQGLELLAYFRNRAPLDDSGMPKDRFSAEMPDATLATLKIQPSEPRDSAVYFCASGAGGGSYNEQFFGPGTRLTVL.

In its sample, this clonotype was seen many times. The gene calls are TRBV5-1 and TRBJ1-2, with D uncertain. There are 14 residues in the CDR3. Trimming removed 7 bases from V and 2 bases from J, with 15 bases in between. Germline V gene sequence: CDR1 SGHRS, CDR2 YFSETQ. DNA for the CDR3: TGCGCCAGCCGCCCCCCTTACCGCAACTATGGCTACACCTTC. Translated, it gives CASRPPYRNYGYTF.

This clonotype was counted a few times. The chain combines TRBV18 with TRBJ1-5, with D possibly TRBD1 on 6 matching bases. CDR3 length: 13 amino acids. The germline V gene has CDR1 KGHSH and CDR2 LQKENI. Trimming stripped 6 bases from V and 7 bases from J, with 13 bases between. CDR3 region: CASSDTGWQPQHF. The CDR3 nucleotides are TGTGCCAGCTCCGACACAGGGTGGCAGCCCCAGCATTTT.

This clonotype was seen at least ten times. The chain joins TRBV7-9 to TRBJ1-6; D is possibly TRBD1 (5 bases). V was clipped by 5 bases and J by 9 bases, with 17 bases between them. Germline CDR1 and CDR2: SEHNR and FQNEAQ (reference sequence). The CDR3 has 15 residues. CDR3 in amino acids: CASSPPDRVGSPLHF. CDR3 DNA: TGTGCCAGCAGCCCCCCCGACAGAGTAGGTTCACCCCTCCACTTT. Variable domain in full (rest from reference TRBV7-9 and TRBJ1-6): DTGVSQNPRHKITKRGQNVTFRCDPISEHNRLYWYRQTLGQGPEFLTYFQNEAQLEKSRLLSDRFSAERPKGSFSTLEIQRTEQGDSAMYLCASSPPDRVGSPLHFGNGTRLTVT.

In its sample, this clonotype was seen many times. The chain is built from TRBV7-2 and TRBJ2-3; 13 nucleotides agree with TRBD2. The CDR3 extends over 16 amino acids. In germline, CDR1 is SGHTA, CDR2 FQGNSA. V trimming: 5 bases; J trimming: 4 bases; junction bases outside the gene matches: 6. In DNA form, the CDR3 reads TGTGCCAGCAGCCCCCGGACTAGCGGGAGCCCAGATACGCAGTATTTT. It encodes CASSPRTSGSPDTQYF.

This clonotype has more than one count but fewer than ten. The chain has TRBV20-1 and TRBJ2-2, with D uncertain. V was cut by 0 bases and J by 6 bases, with 8 bases left in between. The CDR3 extends over 13 amino acids. Per the germline V gene, CDR1 is DFQATT and CDR2 is SNEGSKA (reference sequence). CDR3 loop: CSAREGPAGELFF. Here the CDR3 DNA reads TGCAGTGCTAGAGAGGGTCCCGCCGGGGAGCTGTTTTTT.

As concerns this clonotype: Mismatch with germline at one junction end may stem from a read error. This rearrangement joins TRBV15 to TRBJ2-1; 8 bases align to TRBD2. Germline V gene data show CDR1 as LNHNV and CDR2 as YYDKDF (reference sequence). This CDR3 spans 16 amino acids. This CDR3 is CVTSTRVSGAYNEQFF. The CDR3 nucleotides read TGTGTCACCAGCACCAGAGTTAGCGGGGCCTACAATGAGCAGTTCTTC. Complete variable domain (other parts from reference TRBV15 and TRBJ2-1): DAMVIQNPRYQVTQFGKPVTLSCSQTLNHNVMYWYQQKSSQAPKLLFHYYDKDFNNEADTPDNFQSRRPNTSFCFLDIRSPGLGDTAMYLCVTSTRVSGAYNEQFFGPGTRLTVL.

The J gene is TRBJ2-2, the V gene TRBV7-8, with D possibly being TRBD2 (5 bases). From germline, CDR1 is SGHVS and CDR2 FQNEAQ. There are 17 residues in the CDR3. V dropped 4 bases and J dropped 1 base, with 16 bases sitting between them. Here the CDR3 reads CASSSTGGSQNTGELFF. CDR3 nucleotides: TGTGCCAGCAGCTCGACTGGCGGGTCACAGAACACCGGGGAGCTGTTTTTT. The complete variable domain, with remaining parts taken from reference TRBV7-8 and TRBJ2-2, reads GAGVSQSPRYKVAKRGQDVALRCDPISGHVSLFWYQQALGQGPEFLTYFQNEAQLDKSGLPSDRFFAERPEGSVSTLKIQRTQQEDSAVYLCASSSTGGSQNTGELFFGEGSRLTVL.

The table lists this clonotype with many counts. V is TRBV10-3 and J is TRBJ1-1; the D gene is possibly TRBD1 (5 bases). V lost 5 bases to trimming and J lost 0 bases, with 10 bases between them. The CDR3 is 14 residues long. From germline, CDR1 is ENHRY and CDR2 SYGVKD. This CDR3 reads CAISPAGLNTEAFF. The CDR3 DNA follows: TGTGCCATCAGTCCCGCAGGGTTGAACACTGAAGCTTTCTTT.

This clonotype turned up a few times. The V gene is TRBV9, the J gene TRBJ1-5; TRBD1 aligns across 11 bases. The V segment lost 7 bases and the J segment 6 bases; nucleotides outside the gene matches: 9. This CDR3 is 15 amino acids long. Germline CDR1 SGDLS, CDR2 YYNGEE. CDR3 amino acids: CASAPGQGVGQPQHF. The CDR3 region has the DNA TGTGCCAGCGCTCCGGGACAGGGGGTGGGTCAGCCCCAGCATTTT.

This clonotype appeared a few times. The junction departs from the called germline gene at one end, perhaps through a read error. This chain links TRBV2 with TRBJ2-1; 8 bases align to TRBD2. The CDR3 runs to 13 residues. Looked up from germline, CDR1 is SNHLY and CDR2 is FYNNEI. The CDR3 DNA is TGTGCCAGCAGGGTACTAGCGGCAAATGAGCGGTTCTTC. The encoded protein is CASRVLAANERFF. Variable domain in full (rest from reference TRBV2 and TRBJ2-1): EPEVTQTPSHQVTQMGQEVILRCVPISNHLYFYWYRQILGQKVEFLVSFYNNEISEKSEIFDDQFSVERPDGSNFTLKIRSTKLEDSAMYFCASRVLAANERFFGPGTRLTVL.

This clonotype was seen ten or more times. The chain recombines TRBV20-1 with TRBJ2-1, with D tentatively TRBD2 (5 bases). Germline loops: CDR1 DFQATT, CDR2 SNEGSKA (reference sequence). Trimming shortened V by 3 bases and J by 0 bases, and 15 bases separated the two germline ends. This CDR3 is built from 16 residues. For the CDR3, the DNA is TGCAGTGCTAGCTCTAGGGCGGGCAGCTCCTACAATGAGCAGTTCTTC. Protein: CSASSRAGSSYNEQFF.

This clonotype came up many times. The V gene is TRBV7-3, the J gene TRBJ2-7, with a weak D call TRBD2 (5 bases). Trimming removed 5 bases at V and 1 base at J, with 15 bases between. Germline V gene lookup returns CDR1 SGHTA and CDR2 FQGTGA. The CDR3 runs 15 residues. CDR3 in amino acids: CASSPLPSPSYEQYF. DNA for the CDR3: TGTGCCAGCAGCCCCCTTCCTAGCCCTTCCTACGAGCAGTACTTC.

In this sample, this clonotype turned up many times. CDR3 bases: TGTGCCAGCAGCCAAGATCCGGCGGGGGAGACCCAGTACTTC. Translation: CASSQDPAGETQYF. V gene TRBV3-1 combines with J gene TRBJ2-5, with TRBD2 as a possible D gene (6 bases). Per the germline V gene, CDR1 is LGHDT and CDR2 is YNNKEL (reference sequence). Trimming stripped 0 bases from V and 5 bases from J, with 10 bases between. The CDR3 loop spans 14 amino acids.